This TCR beta chain was captured by sequencing in a study of T cells in Graves' hyperthyroidism and ophthalmopathy. This clonotype has ten or more counts. RNA transcripts served as the template for amplifying TCR beta CDR3 regions. Carried out on the TCR CDR3, a first-round RT-PCR used the HTBI primer set. One entry per CDR3 protein results from TCRdb running MiXCR on the multiplex PCR reads. The sample contains 700,000 or so distinct CDR3 sequences, roughly 15% of which appear only once. Germline CDR1 SGHTA, CDR2 FQGNSA. There are 14 residues in the CDR3. Deletions cut 3 bases from V and 2 bases from J, with 9 bases between.

Input material: blood. This TCR was sampled from a woman between 45 and 60 years old with Graves' ophthalmopathy. This chain connects TRBV7-2 to TRBJ2-3; possible D gene TRBD1, 6 bases. The DNA for the CDR3 is TGTGCCAGCAGCTTTGACAGGAACACAGATACGCAGTATTTT. This codes for CASSFDRNTDTQYF.